These T cell receptor beta chains were read from a single sample in a study of human T cells and chemical hapten exposure. TCRdb recomputed calls from the RACE reads with MiXCR, one row per CDR3 protein. The sample lists about 79,000 distinct CDR3 sequences; about 8.6% were seen once. Source material: whole blood. The receptors here all came from a male donor in good health. Some clones in this sample may be carry-over from other donors' samples. The CDR3 runs from the conserved cysteine through the conserved F or W. Fields, in order: clone size, V gene, J gene, CDR3 protein. Clone size is stated in some rows and not others, as once, few, many or a class when expanded.

size: few; V: TRBV5-6; J: TRBJ1-1; CDR3: CASSFVQGFNTEAFF
size: many; V: TRBV18; J: TRBJ1-1; CDR3: CASSQQNTEAFF
size: many; V: TRBV3-1; J: TRBJ1-2; CDR3: CASSQDASNYGYTF
size: few; V: TRBV20-1; J: TRBJ2-7; CDR3: CSARDNSYEQYF
size: .; V: TRBV4-1; J: TRBJ1-4; CDR3: CASSQREKLFF
size: few; V: TRBV9; J: TRBJ2-2; CDR3: CASSVGGQVGTGELFF
size: few; V: TRBV21-1; J: TRBJ1-6; CDR3: CASSGLNPYNSPLHF
size: many; V: TRBV5-1; J: TRBJ2-5; CDR3: CASKRRQHVVQETQYF
size: .; V: TRBV20-1; J: TRBJ1-6; CDR3: CSARDRGLVSLHF
size: few; V: TRBV6-2/TRBV6-3; J: TRBJ1-5; CDR3: CASSSIARLQPQHF
size: few; V: TRBV5-1; J: TRBJ2-5; CDR3: CASSLALQEIYQETQYF
size: many; V: TRBV10-3; J: TRBJ2-1; CDR3: CAISDPGQGANEQFF
size: few; V: TRBV6-5; J: TRBJ1-1; CDR3: CASSPPRGTEAFF
size: many; V: TRBV5-1; J: TRBJ2-5; CDR3: CASSLGTQETQYF
size: few; V: TRBV3-1; J: TRBJ1-1; CDR3: CASSQGTGPNTEAFF
size: .; V: TRBV4-2; J: TRBJ2-7; CDR3: CASSQDIGSYEQYF
size: few; V: TRBV6-1; J: TRBJ2-2; CDR3: CASSDGDSDNTGELFF
size: few; V: TRBV11-2; J: TRBJ1-6; CDR3: CASSSVGPLHF
size: .; V: TRBV6-2/TRBV6-3; J: TRBJ1-1; CDR3: CASSLGQRGAIEAFF
size: few; V: TRBV14; J: TRBJ1-1; CDR3: CASSHRTGSYTEAFF
size: .; V: TRBV6-2/TRBV6-3; J: TRBJ1-6; CDR3: CATLDVSSYNSPLHF
size: many; V: TRBV6-2/TRBV6-3; J: TRBJ1-1; CDR3: CASSYTENTEAFF
size: few; V: TRBV12-3/TRBV12-4; J: TRBJ1-1; CDR3: CASSPGDKNTEAFF
size: few; V: TRBV24-1; J: TRBJ2-2; CDR3: CATSDPARGTGELFF
size: few; V: TRBV4-3; J: TRBJ2-4; CDR3: CASSQDTDREAKNIQYF
size: many; V: TRBV12-3/TRBV12-4; J: TRBJ1-2; CDR3: CASSTTGNYGYTF
size: few; V: TRBV5-1; J: TRBJ1-6; CDR3: CASSLDDYNSPLHF
size: many; V: TRBV29-1; J: TRBJ2-4; CDR3: CSVEDSQVDIQYF
size: .; V: TRBV7-2; J: TRBJ2-7; CDR3: CASSPETGREQYF
size: few; V: TRBV20-1; J: TRBJ1-1; CDR3: CSASFETVDAEAFF
size: few; V: TRBV24-1; J: TRBJ2-1; CDR3: CATSDGAGTLGEQFF
size: few; V: TRBV9; J: TRBJ2-1; CDR3: CASSATSTGGRQFF
size: .; V: TRBV20-1; J: TRBJ2-1; CDR3: CSARDLSGGLNEQFF
size: .; V: TRBV20-1; J: TRBJ1-5; CDR3: CSASTGDSNQPQHF
size: .; V: TRBV29-1; J: TRBJ2-7; CDR3: CSVEGTGRHEQYF
size: .; V: TRBV9; J: TRBJ2-2; CDR3: CASSGRNRDGINTGELFF
size: many; V: TRBV11-2; J: TRBJ2-5; CDR3: CASSVRLAVKETQYF
size: many; V: TRBV12-3/TRBV12-4; J: TRBJ1-2; CDR3: CASSSDSQKGYTF